This T cell receptor beta chain derives from a study of CD8+ T cells in alopecia areata. Germline V gene data show CDR1 as SGHTA and CDR2 as FQGNSA. The junction had 4 bases not matched to a gene; V was cut back by 8 bases and J by 2 bases. This CDR3 is built from 13 residues. Investigators isolated RNA and reverse transcribed it into cDNA to act as the sequencing template. The table came from immunoSEQ multiplex PCR; TCRdb's copy has only in-frame clones and leaves some out. The sample consists of about 210,000 clones, roughly 40% of them appearing once. The treatment: oral pan-JAK inhibitor, 5-10 mg twice daily.

V gene TRBV7-2 combines with J gene TRBJ2-7, with 9 bases aligning to TRBD2. This receptor was identified in a human donor with alopecia areata. The sample was CD4+ T cells sorted from blood, taken between weeks 36 and 40, from a patient treated with tofacitinib. CDR3 sequence reads: CASRGGRAYEQYF. Written as DNA, the CDR3 is TGTGCCAGCCGGGGCGGGAGGGCCTACGAGCAGTACTTC.